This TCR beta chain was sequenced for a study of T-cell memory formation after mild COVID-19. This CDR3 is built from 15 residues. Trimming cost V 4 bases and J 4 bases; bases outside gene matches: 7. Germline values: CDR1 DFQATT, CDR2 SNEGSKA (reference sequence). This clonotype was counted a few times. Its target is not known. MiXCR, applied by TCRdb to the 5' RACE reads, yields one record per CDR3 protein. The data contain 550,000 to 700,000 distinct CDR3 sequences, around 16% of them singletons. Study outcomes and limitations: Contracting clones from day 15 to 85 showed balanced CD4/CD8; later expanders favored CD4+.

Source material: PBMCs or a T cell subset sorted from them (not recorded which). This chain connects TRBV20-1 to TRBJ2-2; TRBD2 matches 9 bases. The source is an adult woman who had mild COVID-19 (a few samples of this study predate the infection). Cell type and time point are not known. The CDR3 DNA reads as TGCAGTGCTATGCGAGGTAGCGGGGGCACCGGGGAGCTGTTTTTT. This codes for CSAMRGSGGTGELFF.